The clone carrying this T cell receptor (beta chain) occurred once. Seattle patients were enrolled while actively infected and followed longitudinally. Sequenced by immunoSEQ multiplex PCR; TCRdb stores in-frame clones only, minus some. This sample has about 440,000 clones, with more than 70% found just once. Germline CDR1 reads SNHLY; CDR2 reads FYNNEI. CDR3 length equals 12 residues. With 8 bases removed from V and 7 bases from J, the gap between germline ends came to 14 bases. The sample originates from a study of blood T cell repertoires in COVID-19. As for the study in general: Sources were T cells, B-cell-depleted T cells, or PBMCs; the material itself was cDNA or gDNA.

This sequence originates from a woman aged 45-59 years with COVID-19, enrolled during active disease. V and J are TRBV2 and TRBJ1-2, with D possibly matching TRBD1 (6 bases). Sequencing input: peripheral blood. CDR3 loop: CASGWEGGGYTF. The CDR3 DNA reads as TGTGCCAGCGGTTGGGAGGGGGGTGGCTACACCTTC.